This T cell receptor (beta chain) was retrieved from a study of blood T cell repertoires in COVID-19. Looking at the study overall: Spain, Italy and the United States supplied samples that represented acute and convalescent COVID-19. T cells, B-cell-depleted T cells, or PBMCs provided the cDNA or gDNA that served as material.

Authors' processing steps: Amplification of reference gene primers was used by the study to estimate nucleated cell counts. Clones were read by immunoSEQ multiplex PCR, and TCRdb kept only the in-frame ones, dropping some. From that table come the V and J calls and clone size; the DNA was used to work out D and trimming. In the table there are 150,000 to 200,000 clones, approximately 86% of which are singletons. Trimming took off 2 bases at V and 3 bases at J, with 14 bases between the two ends. Germline V gene sequence: CDR1 MNHEY, CDR2 SVGAGI. CDR3 size: 15 residues. Material: peripheral blood. This sequence joins TRBV6-5 and TRBJ2-7; tentative D call: TRBD2 (5 bases). The TCR sequence derives from a man between 65 and 80 years old with acute or convalescent COVID-19. In DNA form, the CDR3 reads TGTGCCAGCAGTTACCCCCGAGCGGCTCTCTACGAGCAGTACTTC. Translation gives CASSYPRAALYEQYF.